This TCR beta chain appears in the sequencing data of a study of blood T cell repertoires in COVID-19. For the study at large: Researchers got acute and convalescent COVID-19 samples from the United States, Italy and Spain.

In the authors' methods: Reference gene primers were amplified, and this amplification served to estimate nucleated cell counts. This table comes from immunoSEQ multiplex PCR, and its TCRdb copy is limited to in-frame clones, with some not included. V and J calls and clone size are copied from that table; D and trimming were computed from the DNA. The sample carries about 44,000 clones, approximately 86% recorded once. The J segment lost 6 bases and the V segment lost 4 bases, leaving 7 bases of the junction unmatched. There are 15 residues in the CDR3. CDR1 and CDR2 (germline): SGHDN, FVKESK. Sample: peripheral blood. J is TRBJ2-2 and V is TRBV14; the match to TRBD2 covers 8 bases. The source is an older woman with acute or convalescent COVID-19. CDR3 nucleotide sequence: TGTGCCAGCAGCCGAGCGGGAGTGTTGGCCGGGGAGCTGTTTTTT. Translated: CASSRAGVLAGELFF.